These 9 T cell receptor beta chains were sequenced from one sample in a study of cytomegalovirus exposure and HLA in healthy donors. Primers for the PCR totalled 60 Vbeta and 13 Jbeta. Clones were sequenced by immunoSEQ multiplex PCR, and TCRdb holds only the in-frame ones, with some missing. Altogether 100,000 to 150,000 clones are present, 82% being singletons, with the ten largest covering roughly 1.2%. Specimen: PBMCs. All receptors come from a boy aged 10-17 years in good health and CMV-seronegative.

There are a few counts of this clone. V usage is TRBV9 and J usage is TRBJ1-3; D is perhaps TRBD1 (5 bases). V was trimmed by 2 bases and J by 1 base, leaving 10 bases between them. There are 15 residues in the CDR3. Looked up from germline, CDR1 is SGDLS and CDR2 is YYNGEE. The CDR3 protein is CASSVGRESGNTIYF. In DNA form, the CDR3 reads TGTGCCAGCAGCGTCGGCAGGGAATCTGGAAACACCATATATTTT.

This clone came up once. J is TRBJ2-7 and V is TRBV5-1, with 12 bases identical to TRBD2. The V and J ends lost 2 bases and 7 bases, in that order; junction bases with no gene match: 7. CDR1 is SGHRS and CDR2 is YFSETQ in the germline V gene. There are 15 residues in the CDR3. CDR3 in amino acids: CASSLRTSGTGEQYF. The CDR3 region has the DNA TGCGCCAGCAGCTTAAGGACTAGCGGGACGGGGGAGCAGTACTTC.

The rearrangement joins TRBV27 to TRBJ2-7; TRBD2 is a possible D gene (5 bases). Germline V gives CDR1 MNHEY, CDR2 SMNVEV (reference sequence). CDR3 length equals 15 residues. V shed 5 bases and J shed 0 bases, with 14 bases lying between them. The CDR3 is CASSARGMGSYEQYF. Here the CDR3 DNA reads TGTGCCAGCAGTGCCCGGGGTATGGGCTCCTACGAGCAGTACTTC.

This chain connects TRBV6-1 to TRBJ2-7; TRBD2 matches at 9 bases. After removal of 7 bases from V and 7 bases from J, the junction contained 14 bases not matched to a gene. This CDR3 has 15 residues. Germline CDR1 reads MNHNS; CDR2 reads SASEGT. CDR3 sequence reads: CASIPLGAGGQEQYF. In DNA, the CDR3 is TGTGCCAGCATCCCTCTCGGAGCGGGAGGTCAGGAGCAGTACTTC.

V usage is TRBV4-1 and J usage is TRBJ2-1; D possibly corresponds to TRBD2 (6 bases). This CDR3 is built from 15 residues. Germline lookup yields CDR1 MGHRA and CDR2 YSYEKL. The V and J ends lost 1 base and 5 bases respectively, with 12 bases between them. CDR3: CASSQVGTSDNEQFF. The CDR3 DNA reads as TGCGCCAGCAGCCAAGTCGGGACTTCAGACAATGAGCAGTTCTTC.

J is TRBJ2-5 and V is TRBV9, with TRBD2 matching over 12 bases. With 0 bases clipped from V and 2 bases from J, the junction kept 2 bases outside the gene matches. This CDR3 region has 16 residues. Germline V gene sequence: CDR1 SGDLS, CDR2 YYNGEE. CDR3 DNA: TGTGCCAGCAGCGTAGCCGGGACTAGCGGGCAAGAGACCCAGTACTTC. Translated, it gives CASSVAGTSGQETQYF.

The CDR3 loop reads CASSYWRRGKNQPQHF. The DNA of the CDR3 is TGTGCCAGCAGTTATTGGAGACGGGGGAAAAATCAGCCCCAGCATTTT. V is TRBV6-9 and J is TRBJ1-5; maybe TRBD1 (5 bases). CDR1 MNHGY and CDR2 SVAAGI come from the germline V gene. The CDR3 covers 16 residues. V lost 1 base to trimming and J lost 4 bases, with 14 bases between them.

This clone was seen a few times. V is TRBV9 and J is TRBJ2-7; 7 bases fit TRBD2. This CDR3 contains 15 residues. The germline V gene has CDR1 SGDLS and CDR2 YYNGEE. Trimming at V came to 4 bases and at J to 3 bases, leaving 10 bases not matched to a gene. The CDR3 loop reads CASSPSARGDYEQYF. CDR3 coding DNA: TGTGCCAGCAGCCCGTCGGCCCGGGGGGACTACGAGCAGTACTTC.

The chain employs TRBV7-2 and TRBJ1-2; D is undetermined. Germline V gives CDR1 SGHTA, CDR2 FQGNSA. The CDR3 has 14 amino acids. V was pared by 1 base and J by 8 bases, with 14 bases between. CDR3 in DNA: TGTGCCAGCAGCTTAGAACCAGCGGTGAACGGCTACACCTTC. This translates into CASSLEPAVNGYTF.